This T cell receptor beta chain was captured in a study of post-analysis software for immune sequencing data. Study-wide background: Recorded disease courses covered relapsing-remitting, secondary progressive and progressive-relapsing multiple sclerosis. Some patients had no subtype annotation. General study points: Batch-mates among the samples co-clustered strongly by F measure. Several TRBV segments (TRBV5-6, TRBV5-1 and TRBV20-1 among them) occurred more frequently in patients than in controls. Compared with controls, patients showed significantly lower normalized Chao1 diversity.

Unique molecular identifiers tagged the TCR beta cDNA libraries. There were about 0.95 to 11 million T cells, and 400,000 to 650,000 cDNA molecules came from them. Using its own MiXCR run on the PCR reads, TCRdb lists one record per CDR3 protein. Of approximately 440,000 distinct CDR3 sequences in the sample, approximately 45% were seen once. Note on this clonotype: Antigen: not known.

Germline V gives CDR1 KGHSH, CDR2 LQKENI. This CDR3 is 13 amino acids long. V was clipped by 8 bases and J by 1 base, with 11 bases between them. Sample: blood. This receptor was obtained from a girl aged 5-17 years with multiple sclerosis. The V call is TRBV18, the J call TRBJ2-5; the D gene is possibly TRBD2 (5 bases). The CDR3 region is CASSPGVQETQYF. CDR3 sequence (DNA): TGTGCCAGCAGCCCCGGGGTCCAAGAGACCCAGTACTTC. Full variable domain (outside the CDR3, taken from reference TRBV18 and TRBJ2-5): NAGVMQNPRHLVRRRGQEARLRCSPMKGHSHVYWYRQLPEEGLKFMVYLQKENIIDESGMPKERFSAEFPKEGPSILRIQQVVRGDSAAYFCASSPGVQETQYFGPGTRLLVL.